This entry features one T cell receptor beta chain sequence. The sample comes from a study of PD-L1 blockade in urothelial cancer. Indicated time point: peripheral blood 6 weeks after treatment start. Measured with immunoSEQ multiplex PCR; TCRdb has only the in-frame clones, and not every one. Of more than 45,000 clones listed, approximately 81% are singletons. Germline assignment: CDR1 LGHNT and CDR2 FRNRAP. With 1 base clipped from V and 3 bases from J, the junction kept 9 bases outside the gene matches. CDR3 length: 18 amino acids. V is TRBV12-5 and J is TRBJ2-1; 10 positions agree with TRBD2. The source was PBMCs, collected around atezolizumab (anti-PD-L1) treatment. The TCR comes from a man between 70 and 80 years old with urothelial cancer. CDR3 region: CASGLAGSSGSLYNEQFF. The CDR3 DNA reads as TGTGCTAGTGGTTTGGCAGGGTCTAGCGGGAGCCTCTACAATGAGCAGTTCTTC.